This TCR beta chain was captured in a study of shared T cell receptors in the human thymus. Trimming took 0 bases from V and 3 from J; bases not matched to a gene: 4. The length of the CDR3 is 15 residues. CDR1 and CDR2 (germline): SGHDN, FVKESK. This clone has just one count. Repertoires were generated with immunoSEQ multiplex PCR, while TCRdb's copy carries only in-frame clones and drops some. The repertoire includes about 610,000 clones, 88% of them detected once, and around 0.01% sits in the top ten. This sample also appeared in a second study, on human thymus T cells.

The sequencing sample was made of thymocytes. The receptor's source is a boy younger than two with a congenital heart defect. The rearrangement uses TRBV14 and TRBJ2-7; 8 bases map to TRBD1. The CDR3 loop reads CASSQEGQGSYEQYF. As DNA, the CDR3 is TGTGCCAGCAGCCAAGAAGGACAGGGTAGCTACGAGCAGTACTTC.